The 5 T cell receptor beta chains below come from one sample, sequenced in a study of blood T cell repertoires in COVID-19. Sequencing was performed with immunoSEQ multiplex PCR; in TCRdb, only in-frame clones are kept and a portion is missing. The data hold more than 200,000 clones, with roughly 88% observed a single time. Sequenced input: PBMCs or T cells enriched from blood (not recorded which). These receptors were taken from a woman aged 25 to 45 who had been exposed to COVID-19.

This rearrangement joins TRBV4-1 to TRBJ2-7, with 7 nucleotides matching TRBD1. The CDR3 is 16 amino acids. The V segment lost 0 bases and the J segment 2 bases; nucleotides outside the gene matches: 7. Germline assignment: CDR1 MGHRA and CDR2 YSYEKL. In DNA, the CDR3 is TGCGCCAGCAGCCAAGATGTAGTTCAGGGGGCCTACGAGCAGTACTTC. Protein: CASSQDVVQGAYEQYF.

This clone was detected once. The chain is built from TRBV2 and TRBJ2-7, with 12 positions matching TRBD2. Germline assignment: CDR1 SNHLY and CDR2 FYNNEI. The trim removed 6 bases at V and 0 bases at J, leaving 6 bases unmatched. This CDR3 is 16 amino acids long. Written as DNA, the CDR3 is TGTGCCAGCAGAGGGACTAGCGGGTTTAGCTCCTACGAGCAGTACTTC. Protein product: CASRGTSGFSSYEQYF.

This clone was counted only a few times. The rearrangement links TRBV2 to TRBJ2-5, with D maybe TRBD2 (5 bases). The germline CDR1 and CDR2 sequences are SNHLY and FYNNEI. V was cut by 2 bases and J by 5 bases, with 6 bases left in between. CDR3 length equals 12 residues. Here the CDR3 reads CASSERRETQYF. DNA for the CDR3: TGTGCCAGCAGTGAAAGGAGGGAGACCCAGTACTTC.

The chain links TRBV6-6 to TRBJ1-1; TRBD1 matches 7 bases. Per germline, CDR1 MNHNY and CDR2 SVGAGI (reference sequence). CDR3 length equals 17 residues. After removal of 6 bases from V and 1 base from J, the junction contained 14 bases not matched to a gene. The CDR3 region is CASSRGTAYGSNTEAFF. For the CDR3, the DNA is TGTGCCAGCAGCCGAGGGACAGCTTATGGGTCGAACACTGAAGCTTTCTTT.

The chain joins TRBV30 to TRBJ2-7; no clear D gene. This CDR3 has 13 amino acids. The ends were cut back, 0 bases at V and 2 bases at J, with 8 bases in the middle. The germline gives CDR1 GTSNPN, CDR2 SVGIG (reference sequence). The CDR3 reads CAWSVSQAYEQYF. The DNA of the CDR3 is TGTGCCTGGAGTGTTAGTCAGGCCTACGAGCAGTACTTC.